These 3 T cell receptor beta chains were all obtained from the same sample, sequenced in a study of shared clonotypes between healthy human individuals. Only in-frame clones appear in the TCRdb table, and some are missing; sequencing was by immunoSEQ multiplex PCR. The data show over a million clones, around 98.5% seen once. The sample comprised naive CD4+ T cells sorted from blood. The subset denotes: CD45RA+ positively selected. The receptors were sampled from a man younger than 45 in good health.

The CDR3 reads CASSWDGTSGPSSYNEQFF. The CDR3 DNA follows: TGTGCCAGCAGCTGGGACGGGACTAGCGGGCCGAGCTCCTACAATGAGCAGTTCTTC. The V and J genes are TRBV11-1 and TRBJ2-1; 12 positions match TRBD2. There are 19 residues in the CDR3. Germline V CDR1 and CDR2: SGHAT, FQDESV (reference sequence). The J segment lost 0 bases and the V segment lost 4 bases, leaving 10 bases of the junction unmatched.

This chain links TRBV5-6 with TRBJ2-7; a possible D gene is TRBD2 (5 bases). There are 14 residues in the CDR3. The V gene's germline CDR1 is SGHDT and CDR2 YYEEEE. The V end lost 1 base, the J end lost 5 bases, and 13 bases lay between the germline ends. This CDR3 is CASSLLGVQNEQYF. The CDR3 nucleotides are TGTGCCAGCAGCTTGCTCGGGGTTCAGAACGAGCAGTACTTC. The entire variable domain, with the rest obtained from reference TRBV5-6 and TRBJ2-7, is as follows: DAGVTQSPTHLIKTRGQQVTLRCSPKSGHDTVSWYQQALGQGPQFIFQYYEEEERQRGNFPDRFSGHQFPNYSSELNVNALLLGDSALYLCASSLLGVQNEQYFGPGTRLTVT.

V gene TRBV28 combines with J gene TRBJ2-7; 13 bases are a match to TRBD2. After removal of 2 bases from V and 2 bases from J, the junction contained 3 bases not matched to a gene. This CDR3 has 16 amino acids. The germline gives CDR1 MDHEN, CDR2 SYDVKM. The CDR3 protein is CASSLPGLAGTYEQYF. The CDR3 DNA sequence: TGTGCCAGCAGTTTACCGGGACTAGCGGGAACCTACGAGCAGTACTTC.